These T cell receptor beta chains were read from a single sample in a study of untreated major depressive disorder. The data were produced by immunoSEQ multiplex PCR, yet TCRdb's version contains in-frame clones alone and is incomplete. Here the sample spans tens of thousands of clones, over 80% being singletons. The sequenced sample consisted of CD4+ T cells from PBMCs. The receptors stem from a man aged 30 to 39 in good health. Both conserved end residues are part of each CDR3. D genes are given only for firm matches. The size field is filled for only some rows; it gives once, few, many or a size class.

clone size: NA; D gene: NA; CDR3 length: 15; J gene: TRBJ2-1; V gene: TRBV5-1; CDR3 protein: CASSLTSPSYNEQFF; CDR3 DNA: TGCGCCAGCAGCTTGACTAGCCCTTCCTACAATGAGCAGTTCTTC
clone size: few; D gene: NA; CDR3 length: 15; J gene: TRBJ1-4; V gene: TRBV2; CDR3 protein: CASSEGDSWGEKLFF; CDR3 DNA: TGTGCCAGCAGTGAAGGTGATTCATGGGGTGAAAAACTGTTTTTT
clone size: NA; D gene: NA; CDR3 length: 16; J gene: TRBJ2-3; V gene: TRBV18; CDR3 protein: CASSPPVYPSTDTQYF; CDR3 DNA: TGTGCCAGCTCACCACCGGTATACCCAAGCACAGATACGCAGTATTTT
clone size: NA; D gene: NA; CDR3 length: 11; J gene: TRBJ2-3; V gene: TRBV29-1; CDR3 protein: CSGGVTDTQYF; CDR3 DNA: TGCAGCGGGGGGGTAACAGATACGCAGTATTTT
clone size: NA; D gene: NA; CDR3 length: 15; J gene: TRBJ1-1; V gene: TRBV9; CDR3 protein: CASSVDGGANTEAFF; CDR3 DNA: TGTGCCAGCAGCGTAGATGGAGGGGCTAACACTGAAGCTTTCTTT
clone size: NA; D gene: TRBD2; CDR3 length: 14; J gene: TRBJ2-1; V gene: TRBV27; CDR3 protein: CASSRDYLYNEQFF; CDR3 DNA: TGTGCCAGCAGTAGGGACTACCTATACAATGAGCAGTTCTTC
clone size: NA; D gene: NA; CDR3 length: 15; J gene: TRBJ2-7; V gene: TRBV4-3; CDR3 protein: CASSQGSHRDYEQYF; CDR3 DNA: TGCGCCAGCAGCCAAGGATCCCACAGGGACTACGAGCAGTACTTC
clone size: NA; D gene: TRBD1; CDR3 length: 15; J gene: TRBJ1-1; V gene: TRBV9; CDR3 protein: CASSSHGQGKGEAFF; CDR3 DNA: TGTGCCAGCAGCTCCCATGGACAGGGAAAGGGTGAAGCTTTCTTT
clone size: NA; D gene: NA; CDR3 length: 14; J gene: TRBJ1-2; V gene: TRBV4-2; CDR3 protein: CASSQAGQTYGYTF; CDR3 DNA: TGTGCCAGCAGCCAAGCAGGACAGACCTATGGCTACACCTTC
clone size: NA; D gene: TRBD2; CDR3 length: 19; J gene: TRBJ2-5; V gene: TRBV4-1; CDR3 protein: CASSQGGLAGGRRGETQYF; CDR3 DNA: TGCGCCAGCAGCCAAGGGGGACTAGCGGGAGGGAGACGAGGGGAGACCCAGTACTTC
clone size: NA; D gene: NA; CDR3 length: 14; J gene: TRBJ2-7; V gene: TRBV6-5; CDR3 protein: CASSYRDATDEQYF; CDR3 DNA: TGTGCCAGCAGTTACCGTGACGCCACCGACGAGCAGTACTTC
clone size: once; D gene: NA; CDR3 length: 15; J gene: TRBJ1-1; V gene: TRBV7-8; CDR3 protein: CASSRRRPDTTEAFF; CDR3 DNA: TGTGCCAGCAGCCGACGCCGGCCGGATACCACTGAAGCTTTCTTT
clone size: NA; D gene: TRBD2; CDR3 length: 18; J gene: TRBJ2-7; V gene: TRBV4-3; CDR3 protein: CASSQYLSGRAVGYEQYF; CDR3 DNA: TGCGCCAGCAGCCAATATCTTAGCGGGAGGGCCGTAGGCTACGAGCAGTACTTC
clone size: NA; D gene: TRBD2; CDR3 length: 13; J gene: TRBJ2-5; V gene: TRBV5-6; CDR3 protein: CASSAGEGKTQYF; CDR3 DNA: TGTGCCAGCTCCGCGGGGGAGGGGAAGACCCAGTACTTC
clone size: NA; D gene: NA; CDR3 length: 12; J gene: TRBJ2-5; V gene: TRBV29-1; CDR3 protein: CSVGLSQETQYF; CDR3 DNA: TGCAGCGTTGGACTTTCCCAAGAGACCCAGTACTTC
clone size: NA; D gene: NA; CDR3 length: 13; J gene: TRBJ1-3; V gene: TRBV18; CDR3 protein: CASSPGEGNTIYF; CDR3 DNA: TGTGCCAGCTCACCAGGGGAAGGAAACACCATATATTTT
clone size: NA; D gene: NA; CDR3 length: 15; J gene: TRBJ2-2; V gene: TRBV19; CDR3 protein: CASTSRRASTGELFF; CDR3 DNA: TGTGCCAGTACTTCCAGGAGGGCGAGCACCGGGGAGCTGTTTTTT
clone size: NA; D gene: NA; CDR3 length: 14; J gene: TRBJ1-2; V gene: TRBV4-1; CDR3 protein: CASSQDEDSYGYTF; CDR3 DNA: TGCGCCAGCAGCCAAGATGAGGACAGCTATGGCTACACCTTC
clone size: few; D gene: NA; CDR3 length: 17; J gene: TRBJ1-2; V gene: TRBV4-3; CDR3 protein: CASSQDQLGGAGGGYTF; CDR3 DNA: TGCGCCAGCAGCCAGGATCAGCTCGGGGGCGCCGGGGGGGGCTACACCTTC
clone size: NA; D gene: NA; CDR3 length: 14; J gene: TRBJ1-5; V gene: TRBV4-2; CDR3 protein: CASTVVGGGEPQHF; CDR3 DNA: TGTGCCAGCACCGTAGTGGGGGGGGGCGAGCCCCAGCATTTT
clone size: NA; D gene: TRBD2; CDR3 length: 16; J gene: TRBJ2-7; V gene: TRBV5-1; CDR3 protein: CASSLASGAGMYEQYF; CDR3 DNA: TGCGCCAGCAGCTTGGCCTCGGGAGCGGGAATGTACGAGCAGTACTTC
clone size: NA; D gene: TRBD1; CDR3 length: 15; J gene: TRBJ1-1; V gene: TRBV7-3; CDR3 protein: CASRLTGGWGTEAFF; CDR3 DNA: TGTGCCAGCAGACTAACAGGGGGCTGGGGCACTGAAGCTTTCTTT
clone size: NA; D gene: TRBD1; CDR3 length: 12; J gene: TRBJ2-1; V gene: TRBV2; CDR3 protein: CASTLDRAPLFF; CDR3 DNA: TGTGCCAGCACCCTCGACAGGGCCCCTTTGTTCTTC
clone size: NA; D gene: NA; CDR3 length: 14; J gene: TRBJ2-2; V gene: TRBV5-1; CDR3 protein: CASESNGNTGELFF; CDR3 DNA: TGCGCCAGCGAGAGTAACGGTAACACCGGGGAGCTGTTTTTT
clone size: NA; D gene: TRBD2; CDR3 length: 16; J gene: TRBJ2-1; V gene: TRBV5-1; CDR3 protein: CASSLAAGGTYNEQFF; CDR3 DNA: TGCGCCAGCAGCTTGGCAGCGGGAGGGACCTACAATGAGCAGTTCTTC
clone size: NA; D gene: NA; CDR3 length: 13; J gene: TRBJ1-1; V gene: TRBV2; CDR3 protein: CASSRDPHTEAFF; CDR3 DNA: TGTGCCAGCAGCCGGGACCCACACACTGAAGCTTTCTTT
clone size: NA; D gene: NA; CDR3 length: 18; J gene: TRBJ2-3; V gene: TRBV7-9; CDR3 protein: CASTPLGGRGSLIDTQYF; CDR3 DNA: TGTGCCAGCACCCCCTTGGGGGGGCGCGGGAGTTTGATAGATACGCAGTATTTT
clone size: NA; D gene: NA; CDR3 length: 17; J gene: TRBJ1-1; V gene: TRBV21-1; CDR3 protein: CASSSFPRAWRNTEAFF; CDR3 DNA: TGTGCCAGCAGCTCGTTCCCCCGGGCTTGGCGGAACACTGAAGCTTTCTTT
clone size: once; D gene: NA; CDR3 length: 14; J gene: TRBJ1-3; V gene: TRBV5-1; CDR3 protein: CASSSQGSGNTIYF; CDR3 DNA: TGCGCCAGCAGCTCACAGGGATCCGGAAACACCATATATTTT
clone size: NA; D gene: TRBD1; CDR3 length: 15; J gene: TRBJ1-2; V gene: TRBV18; CDR3 protein: CASSPPGQGGYGYTF; CDR3 DNA: TGTGCCAGCTCACCACCGGGACAGGGAGGCTATGGCTACACCTTC
clone size: NA; D gene: NA; CDR3 length: 13; J gene: TRBJ1-3; V gene: TRBV6-5; CDR3 protein: CASSMGAYATIYF; CDR3 DNA: TGTGCCAGCAGTATGGGAGCCTACGCCACCATATATTTT
clone size: NA; D gene: NA; CDR3 length: 14; J gene: TRBJ1-1; V gene: TRBV2; CDR3 protein: CASSSDRTNTEAFF; CDR3 DNA: TGTGCCAGCAGCTCCGACAGAACGAACACTGAAGCTTTCTTT
clone size: NA; D gene: NA; CDR3 length: 12; J gene: TRBJ2-7; V gene: TRBV28; CDR3 protein: CASSRQAGRQYF; CDR3 DNA: TGTGCCAGCAGCCGACAGGCTGGAAGGCAGTACTTC
clone size: NA; D gene: NA; CDR3 length: 12; J gene: TRBJ2-1; V gene: TRBV2; CDR3 protein: CASSVVDNEQFF; CDR3 DNA: TGTGCCAGCAGTGTCGTCGACAATGAGCAGTTCTTC
clone size: NA; D gene: TRBD2; CDR3 length: 16; J gene: TRBJ2-3; V gene: TRBV9; CDR3 protein: CASSVGLAGGRDTQYF; CDR3 DNA: TGTGCCAGCAGCGTAGGACTAGCGGGGGGTAGGGATACGCAGTATTTT
clone size: once; D gene: TRBD1; CDR3 length: 13; J gene: TRBJ1-5; V gene: TRBV29-1; CDR3 protein: CSAVGQEGQPQHF; CDR3 DNA: TGCAGCGCTGTGGGACAGGAGGGGCAGCCCCAGCATTTT
clone size: NA; D gene: NA; CDR3 length: 13; J gene: TRBJ2-2; V gene: TRBV5-1; CDR3 protein: CASSLDPTGELFF; CDR3 DNA: TGCGCCAGCAGCTTGGATCCCACGGGGGAGCTGTTTTTT
clone size: NA; D gene: NA; CDR3 length: 12; J gene: TRBJ1-5; V gene: TRBV2; CDR3 protein: CASSDEGQPQHF; CDR3 DNA: TGTGCCAGCAGTGACGAGGGGCAGCCCCAGCATTTT
clone size: NA; D gene: NA; CDR3 length: 14; J gene: TRBJ1-1; V gene: TRBV6-1; CDR3 protein: CASSEQVLNTEAFF; CDR3 DNA: TGTGCCAGCAGTGAACAGGTCCTGAACACTGAAGCTTTCTTT
clone size: NA; D gene: NA; CDR3 length: 12; J gene: TRBJ1-5; V gene: TRBV21-1; CDR3 protein: CATSQKSQPQHF; CDR3 DNA: TGTGCCACGAGCCAGAAGAGCCAGCCCCAGCATTTT
clone size: NA; D gene: NA; CDR3 length: 14; J gene: TRBJ2-5; V gene: TRBV7-9; CDR3 protein: CASSFGELIETQYF; CDR3 DNA: TGTGCCAGCAGCTTCGGGGAGTTGATAGAGACCCAGTACTTC
clone size: NA; D gene: NA; CDR3 length: 13; J gene: TRBJ1-5; V gene: TRBV30; CDR3 protein: CAWQKDSNQPQHF; CDR3 DNA: TGTGCCTGGCAGAAAGATAGCAATCAGCCCCAGCATTTT
clone size: NA; D gene: TRBD1; CDR3 length: 14; J gene: TRBJ1-1; V gene: TRBV2; CDR3 protein: CASRDRGGGVEAFF; CDR3 DNA: TGTGCCAGCAGGGACAGGGGCGGGGGAGTTGAAGCTTTCTTT
clone size: few; D gene: TRBD2; CDR3 length: 14; J gene: TRBJ2-5; V gene: TRBV5-1; CDR3 protein: CASSAGTSEETQYF; CDR3 DNA: TGCGCCAGCAGCGCCGGGACTAGTGAAGAGACCCAGTACTTC
clone size: NA; D gene: NA; CDR3 length: 16; J gene: TRBJ1-5; V gene: TRBV27; CDR3 protein: CASSLSPGGHNQPQHF; CDR3 DNA: TGTGCCAGCAGTTTATCGCCCGGGGGGCACAATCAGCCCCAGCATTTT
clone size: NA; D gene: TRBD2; CDR3 length: 14; J gene: TRBJ2-5; V gene: TRBV5-1; CDR3 protein: CASSLVGGKETQYF; CDR3 DNA: TGCGCCAGCAGCTTGGTGGGGGGGAAAGAGACCCAGTACTTC
clone size: NA; D gene: NA; CDR3 length: 13; J gene: TRBJ2-5; V gene: TRBV7-2; CDR3 protein: CASSLASGETQYF; CDR3 DNA: TGTGCCAGCAGCTTAGCTAGCGGAGAGACCCAGTACTTC
clone size: NA; D gene: TRBD2; CDR3 length: 15; J gene: TRBJ2-7; V gene: TRBV7-2; CDR3 protein: CASSFIAGDGYEQYF; CDR3 DNA: TGTGCCAGCAGCTTTATAGCGGGAGATGGCTACGAGCAGTACTTC
clone size: once; D gene: NA; CDR3 length: 13; J gene: TRBJ2-7; V gene: TRBV7-2; CDR3 protein: CASSFDTTYEQYF; CDR3 DNA: TGTGCCAGCAGCTTCGACACAACCTACGAGCAGTACTTC
clone size: NA; D gene: NA; CDR3 length: 12; J gene: TRBJ1-1; V gene: TRBV14; CDR3 protein: CASSLTDTKAFF; CDR3 DNA: TGTGCCAGCAGCCTTACGGACACCAAAGCTTTCTTT
clone size: NA; D gene: TRBD1; CDR3 length: 14; J gene: TRBJ1-5; V gene: TRBV29-1; CDR3 protein: CSVADRGANQPQHF; CDR3 DNA: TGCAGCGTCGCCGACAGGGGGGCCAATCAGCCCCAGCATTTT
clone size: NA; D gene: NA; CDR3 length: 15; J gene: TRBJ1-2; V gene: TRBV7-2; CDR3 protein: CASSLAQGTNYGYTF; CDR3 DNA: TGTGCCAGCAGCTTAGCGCAGGGGACCAACTATGGCTACACCTTC
clone size: NA; D gene: NA; CDR3 length: 17; J gene: TRBJ2-4; V gene: TRBV4-2; CDR3 protein: CASSQALLAAAGNIQYF; CDR3 DNA: TGTGCCAGCAGCCAAGCCCTGCTAGCCGCCGCGGGAAACATTCAGTACTTC
clone size: once; D gene: NA; CDR3 length: 16; J gene: TRBJ2-7; V gene: TRBV18; CDR3 protein: CASSPAGQGGSYEQYF; CDR3 DNA: TGTGCCAGCTCACCGGCTGGACAGGGAGGGTCCTACGAGCAGTACTTC
clone size: NA; D gene: NA; CDR3 length: 15; J gene: TRBJ1-4; V gene: TRBV5-6; CDR3 protein: CASSRFFRQAEKLFF; CDR3 DNA: TGTGCCAGCTCCCGCTTCTTTCGACAGGCAGAAAAACTGTTTTTT
clone size: once; D gene: TRBD2; CDR3 length: 14; J gene: TRBJ2-3; V gene: TRBV7-2; CDR3 protein: CASSSGLAPDTQYF; CDR3 DNA: TGTGCCAGCAGCTCCGGACTAGCCCCAGATACGCAGTATTTT
clone size: NA; D gene: NA; CDR3 length: 14; J gene: TRBJ1-1; V gene: TRBV7-8; CDR3 protein: CASSPIFRRTEAFF; CDR3 DNA: TGTGCCAGCAGCCCAATATTCCGCCGGACTGAAGCTTTCTTT
clone size: NA; D gene: TRBD1; CDR3 length: 16; J gene: TRBJ1-3; V gene: TRBV5-6; CDR3 protein: CASSLTGGLSGNTIYF; CDR3 DNA: TGTGCCAGCAGCTTGACAGGGGGCCTCTCTGGAAACACCATATATTTT
clone size: NA; D gene: NA; CDR3 length: 19; J gene: TRBJ2-1; V gene: TRBV4-2; CDR3 protein: CASSQEGLLEPRPLNEQFF; CDR3 DNA: TGTGCCAGCAGCCAAGAGGGGCTACTAGAACCCCGCCCCTTAAATGAGCAGTTCTTC